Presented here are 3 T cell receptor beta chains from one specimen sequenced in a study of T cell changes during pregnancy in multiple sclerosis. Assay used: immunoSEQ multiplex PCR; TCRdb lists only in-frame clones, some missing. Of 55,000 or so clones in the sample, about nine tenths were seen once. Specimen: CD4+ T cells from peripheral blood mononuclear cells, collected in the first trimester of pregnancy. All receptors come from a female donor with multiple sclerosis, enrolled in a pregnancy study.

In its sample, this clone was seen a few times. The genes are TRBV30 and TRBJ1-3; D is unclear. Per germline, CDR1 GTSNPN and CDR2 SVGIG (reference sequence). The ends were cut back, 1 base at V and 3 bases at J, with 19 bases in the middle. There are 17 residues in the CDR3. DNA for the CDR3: TGTGCCTGGAGTGCTTCCCGAGGGCTAATTGTTGGAAACACCATATATTTT. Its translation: CAWSASRGLIVGNTIYF.

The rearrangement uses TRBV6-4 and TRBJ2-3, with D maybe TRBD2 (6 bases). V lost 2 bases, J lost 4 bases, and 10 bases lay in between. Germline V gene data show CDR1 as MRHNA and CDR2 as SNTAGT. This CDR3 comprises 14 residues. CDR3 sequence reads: CASSDRPGADTQYF. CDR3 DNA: TGTGCCAGCAGTGACAGGCCGGGGGCAGATACGCAGTATTTT.

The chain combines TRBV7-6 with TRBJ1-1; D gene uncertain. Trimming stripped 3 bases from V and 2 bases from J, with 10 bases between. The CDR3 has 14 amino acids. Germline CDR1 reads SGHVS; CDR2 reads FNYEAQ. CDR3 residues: CASSLSRGNTEAFF. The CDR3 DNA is TGTGCCAGCAGCTTGTCCCGGGGAAACACTGAAGCTTTCTTT.